This TCR beta chain was observed in a study of patients and donors after allogeneic stem cell transplantation (dated by TCRdb to the early 2020s). Libraries were constructed by RT-PCR. Sequencing was performed on a NextSeq 550. Using fastp trimming at Q25 and MiXCR clonotype assembly, TCRdb reanalyzed the public sequencing data and kept in-frame beta chains. Rows are unified per CDR3 protein, each entry keeping the most common DNA and genes. This sample has 900,000 to 1,000,000 distinct CDR3 sequences in its table, and around 17% of those were observed once. Clones ranked in the top ten supply roughly 6% of the sample. The CDR3 starts with the cysteine, ends with the phenylalanine, and has 13 residues. Solely the CDR3 DNA is kept, with 39 bases framed from the first base. The V end gives up 6 bases and the J end 5 bases, leaving 5 bases in the junction not matched to a gene. This clonotype was found a few times. Its cognate antigen has yet to be identified. No base quality values were provided; no much bigger clone lies one nucleotide off.

The clonotype comes from a human donor who was either an allogeneic HSCT recipient or a stem cell or donor lymphocyte infusion donor (not recorded which). It is not recorded whose cells these are; they may come from a transplant donor. What was sequenced was blood, either unsorted or a sorted T cell fraction (not recorded which). The V and J segments used are TRBV12-3 or TRBV12-4 and TRBJ1-2, and 8 bases in between align with TRBD1. The CDR3 amino acid sequence is: CASSQGARYGYTF. The bases read TGTGCCAGCAGCCAGGGGGCTAGGTATGGCTACACCTTC.